The clone carrying this T cell receptor beta chain has only a few counts. The germline gives CDR1 GTSNPN, CDR2 SVGIG (reference sequence). The CDR3 extends over 15 amino acids. V lost 0 bases and J lost 2, with 11 bases in between. The data are from a study of blood T cell repertoires in COVID-19. The method was immunoSEQ multiplex PCR; TCRdb's version includes in-frame clones alone and lacks a portion of them. This sample has some 170,000 clones, with around 73% found just once. This sequence joins TRBV30 and TRBJ1-3, with unresolved D. The TCR was taken from a woman between 50 and 59 years old who had recovered from COVID-19. The sequenced sample consisted of PBMCs or T cells enriched from blood (not recorded which). CDR3 loop: CAWSVPFVAGNTIYF. The CDR3 DNA reads as TGTGCCTGGAGTGTACCTTTCGTAGCTGGAAACACCATATATTTT.